This T cell receptor (beta chain) was identified during a study of T-cell reconstitution after alpha-beta-depleted transplantation in children. Study-wide points: Several hundred expanded graft clones reportedly supplied alpha-beta T cells about two months after transplant.

This clonotype appeared many times. Antigen specificity is unknown. The length of the CDR3 is 13 residues. V was shortened by 2 bases and J by 2 bases, with 7 bases between the two germline ends. CDR1 MDHEN and CDR2 SYDVKM come from the germline V gene. The library targeted TCRbeta and was prepared with unique molecular identifiers. TCRdb redid the calling of the PCR reads with MiXCR, one entry per CDR3 protein. Here the sample spans some 220,000 distinct CDR3 sequences, about 11% being singletons. J is TRBJ2-7 and V is TRBV28; D unclear. The sequencing used PBMCs, collected before TCRalphabeta/CD19-depleted stem cell transplant. This receptor was taken from a child younger than two with acute myeloid leukemia, due to receive a stem cell transplant. The CDR3 reads CASSLSGTYEQYF. The CDR3 nucleotides are TGTGCCAGCAGTTTAAGTGGAACCTACGAGCAGTACTTC.